This TCR beta chain came from a study of T cells in Graves' hyperthyroidism and ophthalmopathy. Findings of the study overall: Model output signaled ophthalmopathy a median about 6.3 months ahead of onset. Researchers found most expanded thyroid clonotypes above 0.001 in blood as well.

The CDR3 extends over 15 amino acids. V lost 5 bases and J 1 base, leaving 14 bases between the germline ends. Germline V lookup: CDR1 PRHDT, CDR2 FYEKMQ (reference sequence). There are a few counts of this clonotype. The antigen remains undetermined. Regions amplified from RNA transcripts were the TCR beta CDR3 regions. HTBI primers were used for first-round RT-PCR of the TCR CDR3. MiXCR, applied by TCRdb to the multiplex PCR reads, yields one record per CDR3 protein. The data contain 350,000 to 400,000 distinct CDR3 sequences, over 11% of them singletons. Each patient was aged 18 to 65 and had newly diagnosed hyperthyroidism of under 2 months' duration.

The gene calls are TRBV13 and TRBJ2-5, with D perhaps TRBD1 (6 bases). The receptor's source is an older woman with Graves' hyperthyroidism. Sequencing was carried out using blood. For the CDR3, the DNA is TGTGCCAGCAGCCCTCCTCCGACAGGCCAAGAGACCCAGTACTTC. It yields the protein CASSPPPTGQETQYF.